This passage covers 26 T cell receptor beta chains from one sample sequenced in a study of blood T cells in healthy people across ages. Primed by a sample-barcoded 5' primer and a J-beta primer mix, a second PCR proceeded for roughly 7 to 11 cycles. From the 5' RACE reads, TCRdb called clonotypes with MiXCR, one entry per CDR3 protein. This table has 720,000 or so distinct CDR3 sequences, roughly 41% appearing once. Sequenced material: blood. The receptors originated from a man at least 80 years old in good health.

The chain recombines TRBV7-2 with TRBJ2-7; TRBD1 matches at 9 bases. The CDR3 is made up of 16 amino acids. CDR1 SGHTA and CDR2 FQGNSA come from the germline V gene. Losses at the gene ends were 3 bases for V and 0 bases for J; bases not matched to a gene: 6. This CDR3 reads CASSFRDREFSYEQYF. The CDR3, as DNA: TGTGCCAGCAGCTTCCGGGACAGGGAATTCTCCTACGAGCAGTACTTC. Using reference TRBV7-2 and TRBJ2-7 for the parts outside the CDR3, the full variable domain is GAGVSQSPSNKVTEKGKDVELRCDPISGHTALYWYRQSLGQGLEFLIYFQGNSAPDKSGLPSDRFSAERTGGSVSTLTIQRTQQEDSAVYLCASSFRDREFSYEQYFGPGTRLTVT.

This clonotype was seen at least ten times. The chain employs TRBV29-1 and TRBJ2-4, with D maybe TRBD2 (7 bases). This CDR3 has 14 residues. CDR1 SQVTM and CDR2 ANQGSEA come from the germline V gene. V was trimmed by 6 bases and J by 5 bases, leaving 17 bases between them. CDR3 amino acids: CSVLPQGGENIQYF. CDR3 nucleotides: TGCAGCGTCTTACCACAGGGAGGGGAAAACATTCAGTACTTC.

This clonotype was detected a few times. This sequence joins TRBV11-2 and TRBJ2-5; 10 bases fit TRBD1. The V and J ends lost 3 bases and 5 bases, in that order; junction bases with no gene match: 3. Germline assignment: CDR1 SGHAT and CDR2 FQNNGV. CDR3 length: 14 amino acids. DNA of the CDR3: TGTGCCAGCAGCTTTGACAGGGGGCATGAGACCCAGTACTTC. Protein sequence: CASSFDRGHETQYF.

V usage is TRBV6-2 or TRBV6-3 and J usage is TRBJ1-1; perhaps TRBD1 as D (5 bases). V lost 4 bases to trimming and J lost 2 bases, with 14 bases between them. Per the germline V gene, CDR1 is MNHEY and CDR2 is SVGEGT. This CDR3 contains 15 residues. CDR3 sequence reads: CASSSSGTSNTEAFF. For the CDR3, the DNA is TGTGCCAGCAGTTCATCCGGGACCTCTAACACTGAAGCTTTCTTT.

Comments on this clonotype: One end of the junction does not line up with germline, which may come from a read error. The chain combines TRBV4-2 with TRBJ2-1; TRBD2 matches 7 bases. Germline CDR1 reads LGHNA; CDR2 reads YNFKEQ. The CDR3 runs to 16 residues. DNA of the CDR3: TGTGCCAGCAGCCAAGATTTCAGCGGGGCTTACAATGAGCGGTTCTTC. This codes for CASSQDFSGAYNERFF.

This clonotype was seen only a few times. This chain links TRBV7-2 with TRBJ2-5; D remains ambiguous. V lost 0 bases and J lost 4, with 12 bases in between. The CDR3 is 15 amino acids. Germline V lookup: CDR1 SGHTA, CDR2 FQGNSA. CDR3 DNA sequence: TGTGCCAGCAGCTTAGCTGGCCTACAATTAGAGACCCAGTACTTC. Its protein product is CASSLAGLQLETQYF.

This clonotype has just a few counts. The chain links TRBV15 to TRBJ2-1; D is unclear. The ends were cut back, 0 bases at V and 4 bases at J, with 13 bases in the middle. CDR1 is LNHNV, CDR2 YYDKDF, per germline (reference sequence). The CDR3 covers 16 residues. The CDR3 is CATSRERTSLYNEQFF. The CDR3 region has the DNA TGTGCCACCAGCAGAGAGCGAACCTCCTTGTACAATGAGCAGTTCTTC.

The chain combines TRBV3-1 with TRBJ2-4; 7 positions agree with TRBD1. V was clipped by 4 bases and J by 0 bases; unmatched bases: 9. Germline V lookup: CDR1 LGHDT, CDR2 YNNKEL (reference sequence). This CDR3 has 17 amino acids. CDR3 region: CASSPIRGQLAKNIQYF. CDR3 coding DNA: TGTGCCAGCAGCCCTATTAGGGGACAGCTAGCCAAAAACATTCAGTACTTC.

The sample holds a few counts of this clonotype. The chain recombines TRBV7-2 with TRBJ2-3; D unclear. Trimming stripped 2 bases from V and 5 bases from J, with 14 bases between. The CDR3 runs to 15 residues. CDR1 and CDR2 (germline): SGHTA, FQGNSA. The CDR3 bases are TGTGCCAGCAGCTTATACCTGGGCGTTCGAGATACGCAGTATTTT. The encoded protein is CASSLYLGVRDTQYF.

The rearrangement joins TRBV24-1 to TRBJ1-1; D is possibly TRBD1 (5 bases). This CDR3 region has 14 residues. The V end lost 4 bases, the J end lost 1 base, and 9 bases lay between the germline ends. Germline CDR1 reads KGHDR; CDR2 reads SFDVKD. This chain's CDR3 is CATSDPGQNTEAFF. In nucleotides, the CDR3 is TGTGCCACCAGTGACCCCGGACAGAACACTGAAGCTTTCTTT.

Concerning this clonotype itself: The junction does not match germline at one end; this may be a read error. The chain couples TRBV20-1 to TRBJ2-1, with D maybe TRBD1 (6 bases). The CDR3 extends over 14 amino acids. Germline V gene data show CDR1 as DFQATT and CDR2 as SNEGSKA (reference sequence). CDR3 loop: CSSSPGQPPAAQFF. The CDR3, as DNA: TGCAGTTCTAGCCCGGGACAACCCCCGGCTGCCCAGTTCTTC.

J is TRBJ2-5 and V is TRBV2, with D unclear. The CDR3 covers 13 residues. Trimming took off 8 bases at V and 1 base at J, with 11 bases between the two ends. The germline gives CDR1 SNHLY, CDR2 FYNNEI. The CDR3 nucleotides read TGTGCCAGCTCCGTAAGAACCCAAGAGACCCAGTACTTC. Translation: CASSVRTQETQYF. Combining the CDR3 with reference TRBV2 and TRBJ2-5 gives the whole variable domain EPEVTQTPSHQVTQMGQEVILRCVPISNHLYFYWYRQILGQKVEFLVSFYNNEISEKSEIFDDQFSVERPDGSNFTLKIRSTKLEDSAMYFCASSVRTQETQYFGPGTRLLVL.

The chain combines TRBV30 with TRBJ1-1, with no clear D. The CDR3 totals 15 residues. V was cut by 2 bases and J by 5 bases, with 18 bases left in between. Germline V lookup: CDR1 GTSNPN, CDR2 SVGIG (reference sequence). CDR3 in amino acids: CAWSRPSTRVTEAFF. CDR3 DNA: TGTGCCTGGAGTCGTCCTTCGACGAGAGTTACTGAAGCTTTCTTT.

Regarding this clonotype: A much larger clone differs by one base, so this may be a read error. This rearrangement joins TRBV18 to TRBJ2-1; TRBD1 matches 7 bases. CDR3 length equals 14 residues. Germline assignment: CDR1 KGHSH and CDR2 LQKENI. The trim removed 3 bases at V and 10 bases at J, leaving 9 bases unmatched. In nucleotides, the CDR3 is TGTGCCAGCTCACCTCCGGGACAGACCTACGAGCAGTTCTTC. The encoded protein is CASSPPGQTYEQFF.

Worth noting for this clonotype: A much larger clone differs by one base, so this may be a read error. The V gene is TRBV29-1, the J gene TRBJ2-5; possibly TRBD2 for D (6 bases). The CDR3 spans 12 residues. The germline gives CDR1 SQVTM, CDR2 ANQGSEA. The V end was cut by 4 bases, the J end by 7 bases, with 13 bases between. The CDR3 DNA sequence: TGCAGCGTTGCGGTGGGGGGACGGACCCAGTACTTC. Translation: CSVAVGGRTQYF.

The CDR3 region is CASSQDGLAGGGDTQYF. The CDR3 nucleotides are TGCGCCAGCAGCCAAGATGGACTAGCGGGGGGGGGAGATACGCAGTATTTT. The rearrangement links TRBV4-1 to TRBJ2-3, with 15 bases aligning to TRBD2. V shed 0 bases, J shed 5 bases, and the junction held 3 bases outside the gene matches. Per the germline V gene, CDR1 is MGHRA and CDR2 is YSYEKL. This CDR3 has 17 amino acids.

CDR3 DNA sequence: TGTGCCAGCAGTTTGAATAGCGGGAGTGGCGATGAGCAGTACTTC. This gives the protein CASSLNSGSGDEQYF. The gene calls are TRBV12-3 or TRBV12-4 and TRBJ2-1, with 9 bases aligning to TRBD2. The end of the DNA fits TRBJ2-7 better, so the J call may be wrong. CDR3 length: 15 amino acids.

This clonotype has a single count. The V gene is TRBV27, the J gene TRBJ2-5, with D possibly called TRBD1 or TRBD2 (8 bases each). The CDR3 has 15 amino acids. The germline V gene encodes CDR1 MNHEY and CDR2 SMNVEV (reference sequence). The germline V and J ends were trimmed by 4 bases and 11 bases, with 23 bases remaining between them. Here the CDR3 reads CASSYGGAGGYEQYF. The CDR3 DNA is TGTGCCAGCAGTTACGGGGGGGCAGGGGGCTATGAGCAGTACTTC.

This clonotype appeared once. The V gene is TRBV12-3 or TRBV12-4, the J gene TRBJ2-7; D gene ambiguous. Trimming cost V 1 base and J 3 bases, with 13 bases left between them. The CDR3 is 15 residues long. CDR3: CASSLGPLALYEQYF. The DNA of the CDR3 is TGTGCCAGCAGTTTAGGTCCCCTGGCCCTCTACGAGCAGTACTTC.

The chain is built from TRBV5-6 and TRBJ2-3; TRBD2 matches at 16 bases. CDR3 length: 19 amino acids. The V segment lost 2 bases and the J segment 4 bases; nucleotides outside the gene matches: 10. Looked up from germline, CDR1 is SGHDT and CDR2 is YYEEEE. CDR3: CASSFLGTSGRAGSDTQYF. CDR3 sequence (DNA): TGTGCCAGCAGCTTTTTGGGGACTAGCGGGAGGGCCGGGTCAGATACGCAGTATTTT.

This clonotype has only a few counts. The chain couples TRBV5-6 to TRBJ2-3, with TRBD2 identical over 11 bases. This CDR3 has 19 amino acids. Germline V CDR1 and CDR2: SGHDT, YYEEEE. Trimming cost V 3 bases and J 3 bases; bases outside gene matches: 15. DNA for the CDR3: TGTGCCAGCAGCTCCGTGGGACTAGCGGAACCAAGTCCTACAGATACGCAGTATTTT. It codes for CASSSVGLAEPSPTDTQYF.

The chain joins TRBV27 to TRBJ2-4, with 11 nucleotides matching TRBD2. The tail of the sequence fits TRBJ2-7 better, so the J call may be wrong. The CDR3 covers 17 residues. The germline V gene encodes CDR1 MNHEY and CDR2 SMNVEV (reference sequence). CDR3 sequence (DNA): TGTGCCAGCAGTTTATCGAGACTAGCGGGAAAGGTCGACGAGCAGTACTTC. This sequence encodes CASSLSRLAGKVDEQYF.

The chain uses TRBV25-1 and TRBJ2-3; 8 positions match TRBD2. Losses at the gene ends were 3 bases for V and 7 bases for J; bases not matched to a gene: 3. Germline V gene lookup returns CDR1 MGHDK and CDR2 SYGVNS. The CDR3 length is 13 residues. For the CDR3, the DNA is TGTGCCAGCAGTGATTCGGGAGGGTATACGCAGTATTTT. The encoded protein is CASSDSGGYTQYF.

Of note for this clonotype: One end of the junction fails to match germline, which may point to a read error. The chain joins TRBV4-1 to TRBJ1-2, with D perhaps TRBD1 (5 bases). The CDR3 is made up of 15 amino acids. CDR1 MGHRA and CDR2 YSYEKL come from the germline V gene. The CDR3 loop is CASSPQVGTNCGYTF. In DNA, the CDR3 is TGCGCCAGCAGCCCACAAGTAGGGACCAACTGTGGCTACACCTTC.

As concerns this clonotype: An end of the junction does not agree with germline; a read error may underlie this. The CDR3 sequence: CATSREVQGADMQYF. The CDR3 nucleotides are TGTGCCACCAGCAGAGAGGTCCAGGGCGCAGATATGCAGTATTTT. The chain links TRBV15 to TRBJ2-3; D might be TRBD1 (5 bases). Germline CDR1 is LNHNV and CDR2 is YYDKDF (reference sequence). The CDR3 totals 15 residues.

The sample holds a few counts of this clonotype. This chain connects TRBV3-1 to TRBJ2-4; D gene unclear. The V end was cut by 4 bases, the J end by 4 bases, with 11 bases between. The CDR3 contains 14 residues. Germline-derived CDR1 and CDR2 are LGHDT and YNNKEL (reference sequence). The DNA of the CDR3 is TGTGCCAGCAGCCGTGGTCCAGAGAAAAACATTCAGTACTTC. Translation gives CASSRGPEKNIQYF.